This T cell receptor beta chain was captured by sequencing in a study of CD39 and CD103 CD8 tumor-infiltrating T cells (dated by TCRdb to about 2018). General notes on the study: Repertoire comparisons were shown for an HPV-positive HNSCC, an HPV-negative HNSCC, an ovarian cancer and a melanoma patient. TCRbeta CDR3 deep sequencing compared repertoires of CD8 TIL subsets defined by CD103 and CD39 with peripheral memory CD8 T cells.

V drops 0 bases and J drops 4 bases, leaving 13 bases in between. Including cysteine and phenylalanine, the CDR3 has 14 amino acids. The sequence is cut down to CDR3 DNA, 42 bases in frame from base 1. CDR1 and CDR2 are drawn from the germline V gene (reference sequence): GTSNPN, SVGIG. As regards this clone: What antigen it recognizes has not been identified. No quality values exist for individual bases; no much larger clone is one base distant.

No therapy was being received by patients at the time of sample collection, although prior treatments had ranged from chemotherapy, radiotherapy, surgery and immunotherapy to none. After thawing, cells were enriched for T lymphocytes using a negative-selection kit, and EpCAM beads were added for tumor-infiltrating lymphocytes. Memory CD8 T cells were sorted as CD8+CD4-CD45RA- cells irrespective of CCR7 expression. Before analysis, peripheral blood mononuclear cells were separated on a Ficoll-Paque PLUS gradient and then cryopreserved. Populations were sorted to just over 98% purity on a FACSAria II, and cell pellets were frozen for TCR sequencing without culture. Summary of the overall study and its limitations: DP TIL clonotypes were rarely found in blood or uninvolved lymph node, whereas DN TIL clonotypes largely overlapped peripheral memory CD8 repertoires. DP CD8 TILs appeared more oligoclonal than DN and SP CD8 TILs and blood memory CD8 T cells, with top 30 clonotypes covering 56-86%.

For each subset, genomic DNA was extracted from around 10,000 to 100,000 sorted cells using the DNeasy Blood and Tissue Kit. The immunoSEQ service sequenced and mapped the TCRbeta V-J or V-D-J regions, with each sample reaching coverage above 9.5x. The study's processing was this. The analysis included only productive rearrangements exported from the immunoSEQ Analyzer platform, and clonality was assessed using the 500 most abundant clones. Repertoire overlap between populations was quantified with the Morisita-Horn similarity index and the Jaccard index. In roughly 6 cancer patients, Morisita-Horn similarity was measured between the TCR repertoires of CD8 T-cell subsets. As stored in TCRdb, this immuneACCESS dataset retains in-frame rearrangements with V and J assigned. A fraction of the clones does not appear; measured against another copy, unresolved V genes explain less than half of the discrepancy, and the remainder lacks a known reason. D and trimming come from the DNA, and the V and J calls and clone size come from that table. The sample data list around 7,700 clones, and over 50% of these were observed just once. Of the sample, almost 60% falls within the top ten clones.

The clonotype comes from a human donor with head and neck squamous cell carcinoma. Sequencing was performed on CD8+ T cells sorted from blood. This sample's cell subset or site label indicates: total memory CD8 T cells (CD45RA-CCR7+/-) from blood or uninvolved lymph node. Rearrangement joined TRBV30 to TRBJ2-7; matching of 5 bases hints at TRBD2 as the D gene. The CDR3: CAWSVKLGGYEQYF. The DNA is TGTGCCTGGAGTGTAAAACTGGGCGGGTACGAGCAGTACTTC. Beyond the CDR3, the reference TRBV30 and TRBJ2-7 genes provide the residues; the full variable domain reads: SQTIHQWPATLVQPVGSPLSLECTVEGTSNPNLYWYRQAAGRGLQLLFYSVGIGQISSEVPQNLSASRPQDRQFILSSKKLLLSDSGFYLCAWSVKLGGYEQYFGPGTRLTVT.